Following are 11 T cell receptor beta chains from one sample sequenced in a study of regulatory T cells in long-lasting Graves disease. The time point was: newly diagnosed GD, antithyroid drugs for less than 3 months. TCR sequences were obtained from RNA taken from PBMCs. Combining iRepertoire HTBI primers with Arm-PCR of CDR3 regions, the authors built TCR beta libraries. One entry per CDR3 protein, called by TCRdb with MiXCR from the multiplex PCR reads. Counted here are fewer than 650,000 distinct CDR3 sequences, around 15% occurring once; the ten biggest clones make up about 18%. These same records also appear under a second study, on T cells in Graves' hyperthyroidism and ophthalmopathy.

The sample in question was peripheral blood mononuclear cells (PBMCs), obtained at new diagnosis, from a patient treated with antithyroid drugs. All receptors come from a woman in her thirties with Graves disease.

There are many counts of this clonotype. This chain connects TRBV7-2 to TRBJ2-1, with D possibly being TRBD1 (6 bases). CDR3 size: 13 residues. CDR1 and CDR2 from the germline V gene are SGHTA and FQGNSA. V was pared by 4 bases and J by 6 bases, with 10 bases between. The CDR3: CASSYKQGNEQFF. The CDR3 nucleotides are TGTGCCAGCAGCTACAAACAGGGCAATGAGCAGTTCTTC.

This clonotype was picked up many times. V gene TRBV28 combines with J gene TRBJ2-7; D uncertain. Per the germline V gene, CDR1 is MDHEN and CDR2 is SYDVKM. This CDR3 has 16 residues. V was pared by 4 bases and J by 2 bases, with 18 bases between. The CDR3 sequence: CASSSSSKPRAYEQYF. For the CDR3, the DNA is TGTGCCAGCAGTTCATCTTCTAAACCCCGGGCCTACGAGCAGTACTTC.

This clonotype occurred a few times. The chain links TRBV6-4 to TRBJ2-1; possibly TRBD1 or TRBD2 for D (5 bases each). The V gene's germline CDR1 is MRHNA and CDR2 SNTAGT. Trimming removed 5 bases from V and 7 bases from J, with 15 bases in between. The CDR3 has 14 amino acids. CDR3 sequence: CASSPGPAGNEQFF. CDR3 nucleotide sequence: TGTGCCAGCAGTCCGGGGCCCGCGGGTAATGAGCAGTTCTTC.

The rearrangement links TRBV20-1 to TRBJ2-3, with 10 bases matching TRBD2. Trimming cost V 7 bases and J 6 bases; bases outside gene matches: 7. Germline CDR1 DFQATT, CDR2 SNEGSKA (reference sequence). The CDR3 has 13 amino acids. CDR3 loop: CSERLAGVDTQYF. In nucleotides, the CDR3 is TGCAGTGAAAGGCTAGCGGGAGTTGATACGCAGTATTTT.

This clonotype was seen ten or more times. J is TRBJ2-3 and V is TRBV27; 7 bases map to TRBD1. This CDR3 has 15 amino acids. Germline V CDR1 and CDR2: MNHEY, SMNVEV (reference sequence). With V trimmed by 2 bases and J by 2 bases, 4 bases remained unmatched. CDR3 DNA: TGTGCCAGCAGTTTACAGGGACAGATCACAGATACGCAGTATTTT. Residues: CASSLQGQITDTQYF.

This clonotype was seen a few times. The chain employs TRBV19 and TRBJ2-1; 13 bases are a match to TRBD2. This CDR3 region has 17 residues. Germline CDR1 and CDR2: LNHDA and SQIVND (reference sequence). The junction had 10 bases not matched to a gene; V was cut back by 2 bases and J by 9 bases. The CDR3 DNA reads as TGTGCCAGTAGTATAAGGGGCGCGGGACTAGCGGGAACTGAGCAGTTCTTC. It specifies CASSIRGAGLAGTEQFF.

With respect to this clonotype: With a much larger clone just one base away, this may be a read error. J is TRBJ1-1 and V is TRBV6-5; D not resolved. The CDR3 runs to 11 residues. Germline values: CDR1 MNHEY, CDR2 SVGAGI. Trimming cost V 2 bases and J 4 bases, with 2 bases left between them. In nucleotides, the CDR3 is TGTGCCAGCAGTTACAGCACTGAAGCTTTCTTT. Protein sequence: CASSYSTEAFF.

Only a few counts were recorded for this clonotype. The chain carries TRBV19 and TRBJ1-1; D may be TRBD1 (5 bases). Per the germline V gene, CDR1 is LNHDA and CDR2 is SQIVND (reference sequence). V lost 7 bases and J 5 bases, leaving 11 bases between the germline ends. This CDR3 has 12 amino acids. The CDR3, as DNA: TGTGCCAGTATTTCAGGGAGGACTGAAGCTTTCTTT. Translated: CASISGRTEAFF.

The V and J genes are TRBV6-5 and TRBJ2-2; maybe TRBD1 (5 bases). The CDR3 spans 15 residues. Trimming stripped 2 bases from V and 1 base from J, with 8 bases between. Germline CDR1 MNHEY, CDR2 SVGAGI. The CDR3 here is CASSYLGQNTGELFF. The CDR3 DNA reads TGTGCCAGCAGTTACCTTGGACAGAACACCGGGGAGCTGTTTTTT.

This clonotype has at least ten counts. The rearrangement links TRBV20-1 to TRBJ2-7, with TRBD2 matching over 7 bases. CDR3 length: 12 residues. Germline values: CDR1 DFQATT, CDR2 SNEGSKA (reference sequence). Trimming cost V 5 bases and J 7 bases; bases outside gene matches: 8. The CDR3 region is CSAAQTSPEQYF. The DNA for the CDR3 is TGCAGTGCTGCCCAGACTAGCCCGGAGCAGTACTTC.

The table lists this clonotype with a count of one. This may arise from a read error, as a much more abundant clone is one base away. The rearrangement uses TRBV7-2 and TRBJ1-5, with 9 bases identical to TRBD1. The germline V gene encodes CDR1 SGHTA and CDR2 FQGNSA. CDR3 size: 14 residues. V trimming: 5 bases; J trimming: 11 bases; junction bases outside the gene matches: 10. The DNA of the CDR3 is TGTGCCAGCAGCGATACAGGGGGCAACCAGTCCCAGCATTTT. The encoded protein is CASSDTGGNQSQHF. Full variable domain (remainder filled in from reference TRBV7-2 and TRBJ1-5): GAGVSQSPSNKVTEKGKDVELRCDPISGHTALYWYRQSLGQGLEFLIYFQGNSAPDKSGLPSDRFSAERTGGSVSTLTIQRTQQEDSAVYLCASSDTGGNQSQHFGDGTRLSIL.